The sequence of this TCR beta chain was determined in a study of T cells in Graves' hyperthyroidism and ophthalmopathy. About the study: Upon initial diagnosis and before any treatment, peripheral blood was collected. Study results and limitations: Blood also showed most of the thyroid clonotypes that were expanded above 0.001.

Sample collection date corresponds to first hyperthyroidism diagnosis, prior to any ophthalmopathy symptoms. RNA transcripts yielded amplified TCR beta CDR3 regions. The primer set for the first-round RT-PCR of the TCR CDR3 was HTBI. One entry per CDR3 protein results from TCRdb running MiXCR on the multiplex PCR reads. The sample carries approximately 360,000 distinct CDR3 sequences, approximately 15% recorded once. This CDR3 spans 16 amino acids. CDR1 MDHEN and CDR2 SYDVKM come from the germline V gene. Trimming shortened V by 3 bases and J by 3 bases, and 15 bases separated the two germline ends. This clonotype was recorded at least ten times. Its antigen remains unknown.

This sequence originates from a woman younger than 30 with Graves' hyperthyroidism that later progressed to Graves' ophthalmopathy. Sequencing was done on a sample of blood. The chain links TRBV28 to TRBJ1-5; D remains unclear. The DNA of the CDR3 is TGTGCCAGCAGTTTGGGTGTTGCGGGTTTCAATCAGCCCCAGCATTTT. Its protein product is CASSLGVAGFNQPQHF.